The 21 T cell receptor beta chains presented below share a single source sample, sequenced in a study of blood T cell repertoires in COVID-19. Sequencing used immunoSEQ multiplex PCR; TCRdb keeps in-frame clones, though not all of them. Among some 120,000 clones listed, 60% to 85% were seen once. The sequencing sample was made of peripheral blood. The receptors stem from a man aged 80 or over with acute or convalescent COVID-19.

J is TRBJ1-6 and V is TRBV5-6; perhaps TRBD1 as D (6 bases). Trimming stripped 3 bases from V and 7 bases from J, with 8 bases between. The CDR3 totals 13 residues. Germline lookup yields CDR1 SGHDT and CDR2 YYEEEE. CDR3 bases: TGTGCCAGCAGCTCAGGACAGAATTCACCCCTCCACTTT. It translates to CASSSGQNSPLHF.

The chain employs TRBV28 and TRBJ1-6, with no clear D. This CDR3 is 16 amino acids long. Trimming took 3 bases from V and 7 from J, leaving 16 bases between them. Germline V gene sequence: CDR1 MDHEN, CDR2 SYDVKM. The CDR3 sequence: CASSFPRGGRNSPLHF. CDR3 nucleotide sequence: TGTGCCAGCAGTTTCCCCCGGGGAGGCCGGAATTCACCCCTCCACTTT. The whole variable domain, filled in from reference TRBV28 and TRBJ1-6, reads DVKVTQSSRYLVKRTGEKVFLECVQDMDHENMFWYRQDPGLGLRLIYFSYDVKMKEKGDIPEGYSVSREKKERFSLILESASTNQTSMYLCASSFPRGGRNSPLHFGNGTRLTVT.

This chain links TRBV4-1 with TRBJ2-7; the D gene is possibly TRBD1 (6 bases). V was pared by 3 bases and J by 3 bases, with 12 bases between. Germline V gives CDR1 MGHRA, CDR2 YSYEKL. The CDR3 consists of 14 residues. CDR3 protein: CASSHQTGFYEQYF. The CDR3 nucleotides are TGCGCCAGCAGCCATCAAACAGGGTTCTACGAGCAGTACTTC.

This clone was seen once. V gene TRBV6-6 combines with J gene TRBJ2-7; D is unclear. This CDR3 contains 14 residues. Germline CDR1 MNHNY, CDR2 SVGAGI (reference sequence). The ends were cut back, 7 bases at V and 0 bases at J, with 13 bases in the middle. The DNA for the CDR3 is TGTGCCAGCATTCAAGCGCCCATCTCCTACGAGCAGTACTTC. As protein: CASIQAPISYEQYF.

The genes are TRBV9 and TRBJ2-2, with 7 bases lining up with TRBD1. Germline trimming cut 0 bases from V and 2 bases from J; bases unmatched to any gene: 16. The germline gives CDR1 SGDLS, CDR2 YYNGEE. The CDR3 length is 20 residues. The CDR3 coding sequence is TGTGCCAGCAGCGTAGGTTCCGGGACAGACCATCCTCTTAACACCGGGGAGCTGTTTTTT. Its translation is CASSVGSGTDHPLNTGELFF. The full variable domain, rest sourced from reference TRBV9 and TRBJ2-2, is DSGVTQTPKHLITATGQRVTLRCSPRSGDLSVYWYQQSLDQGLQFLIQYYNGEERAKGNILERFSAQQFPDLHSELNLSSLELGDSALYFCASSVGSGTDHPLNTGELFFGEGSRLTVL.

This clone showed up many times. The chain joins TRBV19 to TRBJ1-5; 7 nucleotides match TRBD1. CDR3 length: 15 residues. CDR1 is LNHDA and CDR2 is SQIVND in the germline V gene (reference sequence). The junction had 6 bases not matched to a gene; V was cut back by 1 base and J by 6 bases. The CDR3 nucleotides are TGTGCCAGTAGTATAGGGTGGCAGGGGGGTCAGCCCCAGCATTTT. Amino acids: CASSIGWQGGQPQHF.

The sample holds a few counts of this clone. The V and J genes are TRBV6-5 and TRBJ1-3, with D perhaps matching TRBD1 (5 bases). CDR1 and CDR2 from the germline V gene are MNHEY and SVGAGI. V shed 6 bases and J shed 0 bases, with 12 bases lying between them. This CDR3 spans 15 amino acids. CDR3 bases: TGTGCCAGCAGCCGGGACTCTAGCTCTGGAAACACCATATATTTT. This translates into CASSRDSSSGNTIYF.

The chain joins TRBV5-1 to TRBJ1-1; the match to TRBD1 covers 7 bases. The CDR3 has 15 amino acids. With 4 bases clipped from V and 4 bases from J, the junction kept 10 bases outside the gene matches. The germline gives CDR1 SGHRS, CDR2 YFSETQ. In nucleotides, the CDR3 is TGCGCCAGCAGCGCCGGACAGGCGTCCAGCACTGAAGCTTTCTTT. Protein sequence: CASSAGQASSTEAFF.

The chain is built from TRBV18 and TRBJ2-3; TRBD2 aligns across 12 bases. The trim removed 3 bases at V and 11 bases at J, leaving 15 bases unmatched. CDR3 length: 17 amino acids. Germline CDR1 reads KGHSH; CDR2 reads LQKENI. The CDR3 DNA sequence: TGTGCCAGCTCACCCCAGAGACTAGCGGGGGACCATTGGTTGCAGTATTTT. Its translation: CASSPQRLAGDHWLQYF.

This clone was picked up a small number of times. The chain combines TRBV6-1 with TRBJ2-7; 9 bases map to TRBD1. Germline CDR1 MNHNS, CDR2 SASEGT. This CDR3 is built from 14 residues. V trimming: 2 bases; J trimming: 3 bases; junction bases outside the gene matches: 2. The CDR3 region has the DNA TGTGCCAGCAGTGAATGGGACAGGGACTACGAGCAGTACTTC. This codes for CASSEWDRDYEQYF.

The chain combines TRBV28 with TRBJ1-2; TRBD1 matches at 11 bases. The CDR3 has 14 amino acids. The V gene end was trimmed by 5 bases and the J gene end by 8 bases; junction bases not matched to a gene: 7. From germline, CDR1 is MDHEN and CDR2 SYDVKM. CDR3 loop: CASSPGDRGRGYTF. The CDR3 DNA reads TGTGCCAGCAGTCCCGGGGACAGGGGGAGAGGCTACACCTTC.

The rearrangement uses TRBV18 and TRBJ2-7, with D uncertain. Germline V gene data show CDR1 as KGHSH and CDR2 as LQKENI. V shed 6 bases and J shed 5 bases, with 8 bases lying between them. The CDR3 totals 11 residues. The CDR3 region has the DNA TGTGCCAGCTCCCTGAGGAACGAGCAGTACTTC. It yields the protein CASSLRNEQYF.

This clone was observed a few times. In DNA, the CDR3 is TGTGCCATCAGTGAGTCGGGACAGGGGACCTATGGCTACACCTTC. Translating it yields CAISESGQGTYGYTF. The chain employs TRBV10-3 and TRBJ1-2, with 10 bases identical to TRBD1. This CDR3 has 15 residues. Germline CDR1 is ENHRY and CDR2 is SYGVKD. V trimming: 0 bases; J trimming: 4 bases; junction bases outside the gene matches: 2.

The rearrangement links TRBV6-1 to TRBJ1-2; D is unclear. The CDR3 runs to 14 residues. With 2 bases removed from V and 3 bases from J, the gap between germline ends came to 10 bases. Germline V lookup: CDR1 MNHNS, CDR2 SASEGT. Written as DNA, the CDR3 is TGTGCCAGCAGTGAACACCTATTGGACTATGGCTACACCTTC. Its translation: CASSEHLLDYGYTF.

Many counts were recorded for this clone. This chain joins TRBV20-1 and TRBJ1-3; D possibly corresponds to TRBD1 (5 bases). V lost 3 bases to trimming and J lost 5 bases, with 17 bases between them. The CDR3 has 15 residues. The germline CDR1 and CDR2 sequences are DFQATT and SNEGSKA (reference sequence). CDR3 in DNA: TGCAGTGCTAGTAGTGATATGGGGCGGAGAAACACCATATATTTT. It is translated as CSASSDMGRRNTIYF.

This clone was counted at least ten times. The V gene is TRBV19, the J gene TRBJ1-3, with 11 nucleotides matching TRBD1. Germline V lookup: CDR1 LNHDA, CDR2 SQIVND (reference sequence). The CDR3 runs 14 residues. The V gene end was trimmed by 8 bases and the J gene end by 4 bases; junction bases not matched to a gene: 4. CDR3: CASGQGALGNTIYF. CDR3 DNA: TGTGCCAGTGGACAGGGGGCGCTCGGAAACACCATATATTTT.

CDR3 DNA: TGTGCCAGCAGTTGGACAGGGAACACTGAAGCTTTCTTT. Amino acids: CASSWTGNTEAFF. The chain is built from TRBV6-5 and TRBJ1-1; 7 nucleotides agree with TRBD1. Germline loops: CDR1 MNHEY, CDR2 SVGAGI. Trimming removed 4 bases from V and 1 base from J; junction bases left unmatched: 0. This CDR3 has 13 residues.

In DNA form, the CDR3 reads TGTGCCAGCAGGAGGGGGGGGAGCACAGATACGCAGTATTTT. Translating it yields CASRRGGSTDTQYF. The chain has TRBV27 and TRBJ2-3, with D possibly being TRBD2 (7 bases). The CDR3 is 14 residues long. Trimming cost V 6 bases and J 0 bases, with 10 bases left between them. CDR1 and CDR2 from the germline V gene are MNHEY and SMNVEV (reference sequence).

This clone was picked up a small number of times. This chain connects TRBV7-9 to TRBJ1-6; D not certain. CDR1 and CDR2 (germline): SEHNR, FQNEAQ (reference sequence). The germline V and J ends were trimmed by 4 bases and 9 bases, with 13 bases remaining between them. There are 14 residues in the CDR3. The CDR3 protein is CASSSFVPISPLHF. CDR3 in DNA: TGTGCCAGCAGCTCCTTTGTTCCTATTTCACCCCTCCACTTT.

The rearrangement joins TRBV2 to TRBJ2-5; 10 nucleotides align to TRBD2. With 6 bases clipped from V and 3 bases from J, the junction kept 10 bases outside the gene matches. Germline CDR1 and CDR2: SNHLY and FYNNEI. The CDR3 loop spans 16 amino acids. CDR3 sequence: CASRSDSLAGEETQYF. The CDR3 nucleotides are TGTGCCAGCAGGAGTGATTCCCTAGCGGGGGAAGAGACCCAGTACTTC.

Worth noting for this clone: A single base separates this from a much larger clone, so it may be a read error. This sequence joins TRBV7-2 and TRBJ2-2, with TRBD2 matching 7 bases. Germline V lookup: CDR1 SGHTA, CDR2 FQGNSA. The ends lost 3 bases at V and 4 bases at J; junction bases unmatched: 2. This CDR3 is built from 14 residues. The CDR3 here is CASSLWGGTGELFF. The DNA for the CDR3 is TGTGCCAGCAGCTTGTGGGGGGGCACCGGGGAGCTGTTTTTT.